This T cell receptor (beta chain) came from a study of cytomegalovirus exposure and HLA in healthy donors. Study context: Ancestry clustering placed about four fifths of under 450 genotyped donors in the Caucasian-associated cluster. General study results and limits: Equally common other TCR beta chains were less clonally expanded than HLA-associated ones, a later analysis found. Within an earlier analysis, most TCR beta V segments proved productive either about 90% or about 30% of the time. On later analysis, the bulk of CMV-associated TCR beta chains appeared to be HLA-restricted.

The CDR3 has 12 amino acids. Germline V CDR1 and CDR2: SGHRS, YFSETQ. Trimming took off 0 bases at V and 9 bases at J, with 9 bases between the two ends. This PCR relied on a set of 60 Vbeta primers and 13 Jbeta primers. Sequencing was performed with immunoSEQ multiplex PCR; in TCRdb, only in-frame clones are kept and a portion is missing. The sample holds some 130,000 clones. Notes on this clone: Antigen: not known.

This chain connects TRBV5-1 to TRBJ2-5, with D possibly being TRBD2 (6 bases). The receptor was derived from a woman between 40 and 50 years old in good health and CMV-seropositive. What was sequenced was PBMCs. The CDR3 protein is CASSLEGEAQYF. CDR3 DNA: TGCGCCAGCAGCTTGGAAGGGGAGGCCCAGTACTTC.